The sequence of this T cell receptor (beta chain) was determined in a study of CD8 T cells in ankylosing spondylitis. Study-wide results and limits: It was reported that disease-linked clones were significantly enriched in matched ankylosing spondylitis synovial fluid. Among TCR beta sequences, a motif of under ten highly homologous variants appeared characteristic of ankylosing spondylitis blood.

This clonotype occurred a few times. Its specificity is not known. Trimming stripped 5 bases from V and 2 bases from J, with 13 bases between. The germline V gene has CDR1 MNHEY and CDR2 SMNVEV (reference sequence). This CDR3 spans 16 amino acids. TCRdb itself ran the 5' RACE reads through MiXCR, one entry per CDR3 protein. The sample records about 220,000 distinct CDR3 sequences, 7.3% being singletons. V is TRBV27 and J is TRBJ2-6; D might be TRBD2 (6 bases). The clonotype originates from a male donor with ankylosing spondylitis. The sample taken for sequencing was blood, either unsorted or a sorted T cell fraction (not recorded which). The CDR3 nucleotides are TGTGCCAGCAGTCAGGGAGGAGGGACTGGGGCCAACGTCCTGACTTTC. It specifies CASSQGGGTGANVLTF.